A selection of T cell receptor beta chains follows, all from one sample in a study of blood T cell repertoires in COVID-19. Clones were sequenced by immunoSEQ multiplex PCR, and TCRdb holds only the in-frame ones, with some missing. The sample yields around 86,000 clones, around 82% seen once. The source material was peripheral blood. Receptor source: a human donor in a cohort sampled during active COVID-19. Each CDR3 is given with its conserved first and last residue. A D gene is named only where the DNA matches it firmly. Clone size is not always given. Where it is, it says once, few, many or a class for expanded clones.

>TRBJ2-2|NA|NA|TRBV28
CASHLSGQNTGELFF
TGTGCCAGCCACTTATCAGGGCAGAACACCGGGGAGCTGTTTTTT
>TRBJ2-5|NA|TRBD2|TRBV13
CASTKGTSGGQTQYF
TGTGCCAGCACGAAAGGGACTAGCGGGGGACAGACCCAGTACTTC
>TRBJ1-1|NA|NA|TRBV6-5
CASSPLGRNTEAFF
TGTGCCAGCAGCCCCTTGGGGAGGAACACTGAAGCTTTCTTT
>TRBJ1-2|NA|TRBD1|TRBV7-8
CASSLRWLSQGERDYTF
TGTGCCAGCAGCTTACGCTGGTTGAGTCAGGGGGAACGCGACTACACCTTC
>TRBJ2-5|NA|NA|TRBV5-6
CASHRRGNQETQYF
TGTGCCAGCCACCGGCGAGGAAACCAAGAGACCCAGTACTTC
>TRBJ2-7|once|TRBD1|TRBV2
CASSGPEDRGSYEQYF
TGTGCCAGCAGTGGCCCGGAGGACAGGGGTTCCTACGAGCAGTACTTC
>TRBJ2-2|NA|NA|TRBV25-1
CASRETGNTGELFF
TGTGCCAGCCGGGAGACCGGGAACACCGGGGAGCTGTTTTTT
>TRBJ2-1|NA|TRBD1|TRBV24-1
CATSGGTGWGNEQFF
TGTGCCACCAGTGGGGGGACAGGGTGGGGCAATGAGCAGTTCTTC
>TRBJ1-5|once|NA|TRBV4-3
CASSQDYRSNQPQHF
TGCGCCAGCAGCCAAGATTACAGGAGCAATCAGCCCCAGCATTTT
>TRBJ2-7|NA|TRBD1|TRBV6-6
CASSRTGGEQYF
TGTGCCAGCAGCCGGACAGGGGGCGAGCAGTACTTC
>TRBJ1-4|NA|NA|TRBV5-1
CASSLWGDAEKLFF
TGCGCCAGCAGCTTGTGGGGGGATGCTGAAAAACTGTTTTTT
>TRBJ1-2|NA|NA|TRBV7-9
CASSPAQSYGYTF
TGTGCCAGCAGCCCAGCGCAGAGCTATGGCTACACCTTC
>TRBJ1-3|few|NA|TRBV9
CASSADLSSGNTIYF
TGTGCCAGCAGCGCCGACTTGAGCTCTGGAAACACCATATATTTT
>TRBJ2-3|NA|TRBD2|TRBV7-2
CASSLGPSGVTDTQYF
TGTGCCAGCAGCTTAGGACCTAGCGGGGTAACAGATACGCAGTATTTT
>TRBJ2-7|NA|TRBD2|TRBV4-2
CASSQDRSSGTYEQYF
TGTGCCAGCAGCCAAGATAGGTCTAGCGGTACCTACGAGCAGTACTTC
>TRBJ1-1|NA|NA|TRBV19
CASSISRDRSTEAFF
TGTGCCAGTAGTATTAGTAGAGACAGGAGCACTGAAGCTTTCTTT
>TRBJ2-3|once|NA|TRBV7-8
CASSLWRGRTDTQYF
TGTGCCAGCAGCTTATGGCGGGGGCGCACAGATACGCAGTATTTT